This T cell receptor (beta chain) derives from a study of T cells in Graves' hyperthyroidism and ophthalmopathy. Across the whole study: Blood was drawn when the patient was first diagnosed and still untreated. General study findings and limits: Using 13 V-J features, a model discriminated ophthalmopathy from stable hyperthyroidism.

Regions amplified from RNA transcripts were the TCR beta CDR3 regions. An initial round of RT-PCR targeting the TCR CDR3 relied on the HTBI primer set. In TCRdb, the multiplex PCR reads were re-called with MiXCR into one record per CDR3 protein. The table lists approximately 300,000 distinct CDR3 sequences, approximately 17% of them singletons. In regard to this clonotype: What it recognizes is unknown.

Germline CDR1 is LGHDT and CDR2 is YNNKEL (reference sequence). Trimming removed 2 bases from V and 4 bases from J, with 5 bases in between. This CDR3 has 12 residues. V is TRBV3-1 and J is TRBJ2-5; D is unresolved. The sample taken for sequencing was blood. This TCR was sampled from a man in his thirties or forties with Graves' hyperthyroidism. In DNA, the CDR3 is TGTGCCAGCAGCCAATATAGAGAGACCCAGTACTTC. Amino acid sequence: CASSQYRETQYF.